This T cell receptor (beta chain) is drawn from a study of blood T cell repertoires in COVID-19. Study background: T cells, B-cell-depleted T cells, or PBMCs supplied cDNA or gDNA.

Germline CDR1 and CDR2: SEHNR and FQNEAQ (reference sequence). With 5 bases clipped from V and 0 bases from J, the junction kept 7 bases outside the gene matches. The CDR3 contains 16 residues. Profiling relied on immunoSEQ multiplex PCR, and the TCRdb table lists in-frame clones only, not all of them. This sample yields 200,000 or so clones, of which about 82% are seen a single time; 5.2% belongs to the top ten. The TCR comes from a woman under 40 with acute or convalescent COVID-19. The specimen sequenced was peripheral blood. The genes are TRBV7-9 and TRBJ2-4, with 7 bases matching TRBD1. The CDR3 here is CASSPGTALAKNIQYF. In nucleotides, the CDR3 is TGTGCCAGCAGCCCCGGGACAGCCTTAGCCAAAAACATTCAGTACTTC.